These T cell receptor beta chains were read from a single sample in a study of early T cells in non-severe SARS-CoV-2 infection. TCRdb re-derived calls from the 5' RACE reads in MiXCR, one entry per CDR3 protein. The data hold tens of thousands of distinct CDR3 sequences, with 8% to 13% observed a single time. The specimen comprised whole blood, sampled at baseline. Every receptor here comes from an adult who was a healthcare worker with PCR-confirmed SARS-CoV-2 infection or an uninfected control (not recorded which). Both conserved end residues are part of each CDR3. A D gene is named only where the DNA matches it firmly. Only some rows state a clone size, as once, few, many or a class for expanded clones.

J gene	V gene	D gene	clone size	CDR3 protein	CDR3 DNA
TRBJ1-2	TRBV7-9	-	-	CASSLEEFYGYTF	TGTGCCAGCAGCTTGGAGGAATTCTATGGCTACACCTTC
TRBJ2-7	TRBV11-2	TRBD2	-	CASSSLSPSGRLSYEQYF	TGTGCCAGCAGCTCGCTTTCCCCTAGCGGGAGGTTGTCCTACGAGCAGTACTTC
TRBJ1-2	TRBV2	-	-	CASSATGRYGYTF	TGTGCCAGCAGTGCAACAGGGAGATATGGCTACACCTTC
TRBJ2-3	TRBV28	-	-	CASSLSRTEDTQYF	TGTGCCAGCAGTTTATCTCGGACAGAGGATACGCAGTATTTT
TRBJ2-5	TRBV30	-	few	CAWSAQRSETQYF	TGTGCCTGGAGTGCGCAACGTTCAGAGACCCAGTACTTC
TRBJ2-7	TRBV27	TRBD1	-	CASSLFWQGAYEQYF	TGTGCCAGCAGTTTATTTTGGCAGGGGGCGTACGAGCAGTACTTC
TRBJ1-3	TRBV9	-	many	CASSREFTPSPWNTIYF	TGTGCCAGCAGTAGAGAGTTTACTCCATCCCCATGGAACACCATATATTTT
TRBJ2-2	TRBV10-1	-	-	CASSEVWGGTGELFF	TGCGCCAGCAGTGAGGTGTGGGGCGGTACCGGGGAGCTGTTTTTT
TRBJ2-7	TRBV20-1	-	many	CSVEGNGYEQYF	TGCAGTGTTGAGGGGAACGGCTACGAGCAGTACTTC
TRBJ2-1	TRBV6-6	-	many	CASSYHRDRWKGNEQFF	TGTGCCAGCAGTTACCACAGGGACCGATGGAAGGGCAATGAGCAGTTCTTC
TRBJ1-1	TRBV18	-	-	CASSPGTRTEAFF	TGTGCCAGCTCACCCGGGACTCGCACTGAAGCTTTCTTT
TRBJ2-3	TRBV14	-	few	CASSQVILGDTQYF	TGTGCCAGCAGCCAAGTCATTCTTGGAGATACGCAGTATTTT
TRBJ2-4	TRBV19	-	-	CASSMGRANIQYF	TGTGCCAGTAGTATGGGTAGGGCCAACATTCAGTACTTC
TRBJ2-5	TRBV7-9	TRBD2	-	CASSFSGTSGKETQYF	TGTGCCAGCAGCTTTTCCGGGACTAGCGGAAAAGAGACCCAGTACTTC
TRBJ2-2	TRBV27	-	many	CASRFRGGPGELFF	TGTGCCAGCAGATTCAGGGGGGGGCCCGGGGAGCTGTTTTTT
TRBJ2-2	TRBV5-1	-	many	CASSPQTNHGELFF	TGCGCCAGCAGCCCACAAACAAACCACGGGGAGCTGTTTTTT
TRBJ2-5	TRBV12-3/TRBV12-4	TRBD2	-	CASSSTGGLGKTQYF	TGTGCCAGCAGTTCGACGGGGGGGTTAGGAAAGACCCAGTACTTC
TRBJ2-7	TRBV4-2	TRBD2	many	CASSQGEGSYEQYF	TGTGCCAGCAGCCAAGGGGAGGGGTCCTACGAGCAGTACTTC
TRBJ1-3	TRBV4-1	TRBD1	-	CASSQVLRDRGRGNTIYF	TGCGCCAGCAGCCAAGTGTTAAGGGACAGGGGGCGCGGAAACACCATATATTTT
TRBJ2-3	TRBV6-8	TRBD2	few	CASRFISGVSTDTQYF	TGTGCCAGCAGATTTATTAGCGGGGTATCCACAGATACGCAGTATTTT
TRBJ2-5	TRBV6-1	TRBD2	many	CASGLAGTQYF	TGTGCCAGCGGACTAGCTGGGACCCAGTACTTC
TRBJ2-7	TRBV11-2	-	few	CASSLTAGPYYEQYF	TGTGCCAGCAGCTTAACGGCAGGGCCTTACTACGAGCAGTACTTC